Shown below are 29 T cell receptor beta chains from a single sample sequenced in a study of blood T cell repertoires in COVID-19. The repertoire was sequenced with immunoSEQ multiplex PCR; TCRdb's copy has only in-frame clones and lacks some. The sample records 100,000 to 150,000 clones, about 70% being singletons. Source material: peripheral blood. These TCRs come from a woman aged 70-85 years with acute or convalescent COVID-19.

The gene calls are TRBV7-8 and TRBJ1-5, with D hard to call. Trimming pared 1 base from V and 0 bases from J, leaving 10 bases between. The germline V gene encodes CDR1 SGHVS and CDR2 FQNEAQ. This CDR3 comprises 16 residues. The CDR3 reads CASSLVGVNSNQPQHF. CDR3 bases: TGTGCCAGCAGCTTAGTAGGAGTTAATAGCAATCAGCCCCAGCATTTT.

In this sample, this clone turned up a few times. The CDR3 loop reads CASSPTSGSNYEQYF. The CDR3 bases are TGTGCCAGCAGTCCCACTAGCGGGAGTAACTACGAGCAGTACTTC. The chain combines TRBV28 with TRBJ2-7, with TRBD2 matching 11 bases. V shed 5 bases and J 3 bases; nucleotides not matched to a gene: 6. The CDR3 is 15 residues long. CDR1 and CDR2 from the germline V gene are MDHEN and SYDVKM.

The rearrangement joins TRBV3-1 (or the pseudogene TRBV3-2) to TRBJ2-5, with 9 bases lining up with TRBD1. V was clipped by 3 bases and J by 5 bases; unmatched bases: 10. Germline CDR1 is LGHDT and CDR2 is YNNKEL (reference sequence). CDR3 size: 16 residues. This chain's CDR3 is CASSHRGQGRRETQYF. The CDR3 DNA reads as TGTGCCAGCAGCCACCGCGGACAGGGGCGGCGGGAGACCCAGTACTTC.

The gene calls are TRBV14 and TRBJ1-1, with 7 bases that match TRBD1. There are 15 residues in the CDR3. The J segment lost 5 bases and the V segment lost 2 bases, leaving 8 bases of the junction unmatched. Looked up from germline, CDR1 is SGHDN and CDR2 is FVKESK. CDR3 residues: CASSQRTGRRTEAFF. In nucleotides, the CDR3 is TGTGCCAGCAGCCAACGGACAGGACGGAGGACTGAAGCTTTCTTT.

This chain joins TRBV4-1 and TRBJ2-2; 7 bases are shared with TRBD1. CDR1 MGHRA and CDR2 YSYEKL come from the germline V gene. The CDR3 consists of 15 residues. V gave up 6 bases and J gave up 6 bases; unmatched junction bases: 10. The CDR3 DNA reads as TGCGCCAGCAGTCGAGGGGCAGGGGGACCCGGGGAGCTGTTTTTT. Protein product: CASSRGAGGPGELFF.

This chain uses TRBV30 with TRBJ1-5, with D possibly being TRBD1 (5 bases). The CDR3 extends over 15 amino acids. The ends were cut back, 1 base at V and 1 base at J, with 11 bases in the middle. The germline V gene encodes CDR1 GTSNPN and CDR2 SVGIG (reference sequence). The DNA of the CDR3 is TGTGCCTGGAGTGGGGGGACTTCAAGCAATCAGCCCCAGCATTTT. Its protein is CAWSGGTSSNQPQHF.

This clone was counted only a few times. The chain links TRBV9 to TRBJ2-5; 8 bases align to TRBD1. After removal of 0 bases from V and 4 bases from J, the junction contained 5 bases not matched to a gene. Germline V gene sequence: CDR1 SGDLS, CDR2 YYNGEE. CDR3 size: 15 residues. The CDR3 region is CASSVAVTGVETQYF. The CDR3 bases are TGTGCCAGCAGCGTAGCGGTGACAGGGGTAGAGACCCAGTACTTC. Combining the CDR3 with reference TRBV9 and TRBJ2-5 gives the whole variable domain DSGVTQTPKHLITATGQRVTLRCSPRSGDLSVYWYQQSLDQGLQFLIQYYNGEERAKGNILERFSAQQFPDLHSELNLSSLELGDSALYFCASSVAVTGVETQYFGPGTRLLVL.

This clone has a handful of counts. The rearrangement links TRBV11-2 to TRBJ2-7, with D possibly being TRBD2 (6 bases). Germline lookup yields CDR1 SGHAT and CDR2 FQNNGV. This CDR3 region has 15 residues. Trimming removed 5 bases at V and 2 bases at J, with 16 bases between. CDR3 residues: CASSPDRDWTYEQYF. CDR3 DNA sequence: TGTGCCAGCAGCCCAGACCGGGACTGGACCTACGAGCAGTACTTC. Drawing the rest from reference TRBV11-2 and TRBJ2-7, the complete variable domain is EAGVAQSPRYKIIEKRQSVAFWCNPISGHATLYWYQQILGQGPKLLIQFQNNGVVDDSQLPKDRFSAERLKGVDSTLKIQPAKLEDSAVYLCASSPDRDWTYEQYFGPGTRLTVT.

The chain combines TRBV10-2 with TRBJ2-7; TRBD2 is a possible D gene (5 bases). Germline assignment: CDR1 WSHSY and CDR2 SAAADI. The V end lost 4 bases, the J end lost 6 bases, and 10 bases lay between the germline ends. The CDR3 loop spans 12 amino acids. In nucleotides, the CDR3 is TGCGCCAGCAGTGTCCGGGGTTTCGAGCAGTACTTC. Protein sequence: CASSVRGFEQYF.

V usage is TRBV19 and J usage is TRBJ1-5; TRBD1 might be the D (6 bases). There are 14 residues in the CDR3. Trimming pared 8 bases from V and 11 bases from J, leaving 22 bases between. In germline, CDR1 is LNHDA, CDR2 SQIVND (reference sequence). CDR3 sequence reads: CASSPGLKGVSQHF. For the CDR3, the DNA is TGTGCCAGTTCCCCGGGGCTGAAGGGGGTGTCCCAGCATTTT.

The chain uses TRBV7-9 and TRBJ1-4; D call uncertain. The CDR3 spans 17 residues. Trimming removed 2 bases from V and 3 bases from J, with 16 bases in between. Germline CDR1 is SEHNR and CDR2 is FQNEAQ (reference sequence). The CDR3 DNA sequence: TGTGCCAGCAGCTTAATCATGACGCGGGCGGCTAATGAAAAACTGTTTTTT. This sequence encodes CASSLIMTRAANEKLFF.

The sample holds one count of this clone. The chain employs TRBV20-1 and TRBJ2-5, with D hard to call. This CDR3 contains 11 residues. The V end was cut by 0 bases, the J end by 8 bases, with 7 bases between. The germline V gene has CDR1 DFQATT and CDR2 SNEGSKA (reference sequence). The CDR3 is CSAREQSTQYF. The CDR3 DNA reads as TGCAGTGCTAGAGAACAGAGCACCCAGTACTTC.

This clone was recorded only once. Here the CDR3 reads CASSNVAGAVISYEQYF. The CDR3, as DNA: TGTGCCAGCAGCAACGTAGCGGGGGCCGTTATCTCCTACGAGCAGTACTTC. J is TRBJ2-7 and V is TRBV21-1; the DNA was not compared with TRBD2, the D call given in the table. TRBV21-1 is marked as a pseudogene. CDR3 length: 17 amino acids.

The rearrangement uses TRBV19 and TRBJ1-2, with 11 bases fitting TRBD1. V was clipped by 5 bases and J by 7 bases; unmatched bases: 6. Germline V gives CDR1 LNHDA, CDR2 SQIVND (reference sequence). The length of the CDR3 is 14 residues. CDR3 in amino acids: CASSADRGRSGYTF. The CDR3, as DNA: TGTGCCAGTAGTGCGGACAGGGGGCGGAGTGGCTACACCTTC.

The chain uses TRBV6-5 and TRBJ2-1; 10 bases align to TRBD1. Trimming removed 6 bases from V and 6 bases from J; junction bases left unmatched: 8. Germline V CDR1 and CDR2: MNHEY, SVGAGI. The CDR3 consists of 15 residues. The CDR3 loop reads CASRVDRGQGNEQFF. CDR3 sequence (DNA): TGTGCCAGCAGGGTAGACAGGGGGCAGGGCAATGAGCAGTTCTTC.

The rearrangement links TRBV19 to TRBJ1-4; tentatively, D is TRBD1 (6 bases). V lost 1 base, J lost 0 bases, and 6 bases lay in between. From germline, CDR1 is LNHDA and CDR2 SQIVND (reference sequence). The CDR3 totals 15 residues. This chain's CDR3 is CASSIGTATNEKLFF. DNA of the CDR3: TGTGCCAGTAGTATAGGGACAGCAACTAATGAAAAACTGTTTTTT.

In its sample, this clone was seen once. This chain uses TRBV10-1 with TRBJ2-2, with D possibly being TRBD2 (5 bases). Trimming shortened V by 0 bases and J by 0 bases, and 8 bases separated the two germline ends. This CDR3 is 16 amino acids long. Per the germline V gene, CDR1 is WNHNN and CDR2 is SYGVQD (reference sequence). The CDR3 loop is CASSESDFSNTGELFF. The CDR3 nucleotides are TGCGCCAGCAGTGAGTCGGACTTCTCGAACACCGGGGAGCTGTTTTTT.

CDR3 DNA: TGTGCCAGCTCACTGACAGGGGATTTAGAGCCCCAGCATTTT. It is translated as CASSLTGDLEPQHF. The V gene is TRBV18, the J gene TRBJ1-5; TRBD1 matches at 8 bases. V was clipped by 4 bases and J by 8 bases; unmatched bases: 7. Germline V gene sequence: CDR1 KGHSH, CDR2 LQKENI. This CDR3 region has 14 residues.

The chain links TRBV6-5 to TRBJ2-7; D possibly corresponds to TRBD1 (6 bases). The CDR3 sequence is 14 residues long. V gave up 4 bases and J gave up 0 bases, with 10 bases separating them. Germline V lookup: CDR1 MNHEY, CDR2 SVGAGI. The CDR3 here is CASSWDTFSYEQYF. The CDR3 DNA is TGTGCCAGCAGTTGGGACACTTTCTCCTACGAGCAGTACTTC.

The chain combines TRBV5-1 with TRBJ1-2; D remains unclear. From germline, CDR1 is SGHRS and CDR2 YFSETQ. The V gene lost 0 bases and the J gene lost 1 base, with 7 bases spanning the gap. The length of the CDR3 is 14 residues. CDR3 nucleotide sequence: TGCGCCAGCAGCTTGGTATCCGGTAACTATGGCTACACCTTC. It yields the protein CASSLVSGNYGYTF.

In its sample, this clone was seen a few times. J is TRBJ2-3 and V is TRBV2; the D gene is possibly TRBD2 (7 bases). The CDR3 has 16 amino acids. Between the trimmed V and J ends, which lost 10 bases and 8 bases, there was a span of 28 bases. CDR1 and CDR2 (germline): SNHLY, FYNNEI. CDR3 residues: CAIQQVAGATGITQYF. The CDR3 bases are TGTGCCATACAACAGGTCGCGGGGGCTACGGGAATTACGCAGTATTTT.

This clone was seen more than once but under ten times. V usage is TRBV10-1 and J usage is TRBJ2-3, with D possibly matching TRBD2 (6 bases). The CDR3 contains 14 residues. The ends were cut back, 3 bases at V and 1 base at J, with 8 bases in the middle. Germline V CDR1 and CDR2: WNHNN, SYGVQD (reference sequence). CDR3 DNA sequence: TGCGCCAGCAGTGATGGCGGGGGCACAGATACGCAGTATTTT. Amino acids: CASSDGGGTDTQYF.

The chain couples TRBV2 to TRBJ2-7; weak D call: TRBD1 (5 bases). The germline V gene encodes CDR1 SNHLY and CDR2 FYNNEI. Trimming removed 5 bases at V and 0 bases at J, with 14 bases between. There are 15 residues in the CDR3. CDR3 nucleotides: TGTGCCAGCAGTCACGACAGTAGGAGCTCCTACGAGCAGTACTTC. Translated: CASSHDSRSSYEQYF.

CDR3 residues: CASSFRQGSPGANVLTF. Here the CDR3 DNA reads TGCGCCAGCAGCTTCCGACAGGGGTCCCCTGGGGCCAACGTCCTGACTTTC. The chain has TRBV5-1 and TRBJ2-6, with TRBD1 matching over 8 bases. V shed 2 bases, J shed 2 bases, and the junction held 6 bases outside the gene matches. Per germline, CDR1 SGHRS and CDR2 YFSETQ. This CDR3 spans 17 amino acids.

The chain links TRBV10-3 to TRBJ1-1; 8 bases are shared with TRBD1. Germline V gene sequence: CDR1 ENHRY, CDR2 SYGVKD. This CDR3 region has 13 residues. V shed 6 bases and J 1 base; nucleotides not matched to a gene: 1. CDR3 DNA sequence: TGTGCCATCAGAGGACAGGGGAACACTGAAGCTTTCTTT. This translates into CAIRGQGNTEAFF.

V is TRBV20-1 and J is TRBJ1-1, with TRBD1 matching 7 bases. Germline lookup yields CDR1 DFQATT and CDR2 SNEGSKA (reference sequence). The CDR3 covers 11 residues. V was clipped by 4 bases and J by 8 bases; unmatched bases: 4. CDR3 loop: CSAMGDREAFF. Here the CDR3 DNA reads TGCAGTGCTATGGGGGACAGAGAAGCTTTCTTT.

CDR3 amino acids: CASSPNRGYLYNEQFF. CDR3 nucleotides: TGCGCCAGCAGTCCGAACAGGGGTTACCTCTACAATGAGCAGTTCTTC. V and J are TRBV23-1 and TRBJ2-1; 7 nucleotides line up with TRBD1. Being an ORF, TRBV23-1 has a function that is uncertain. With V trimmed by 4 bases and J by 3 bases, 9 bases remained unmatched. CDR3 length: 16 amino acids.

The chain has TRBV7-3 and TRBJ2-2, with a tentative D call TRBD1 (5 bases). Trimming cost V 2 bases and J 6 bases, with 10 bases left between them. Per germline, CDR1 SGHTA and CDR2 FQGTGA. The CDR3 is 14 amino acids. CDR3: CASSLYQGSGELFF. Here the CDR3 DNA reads TGTGCCAGCAGCTTATATCAGGGTTCCGGGGAGCTGTTTTTT. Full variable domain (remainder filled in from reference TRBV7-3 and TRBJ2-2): GAGVSQTPSNKVTEKGKYVELRCDPISGHTALYWYRQSLGQGPEFLIYFQGTGAADDSGLPNDRFFAVRPEGSVSTLKIQRTERGDSAVYLCASSLYQGSGELFFGEGSRLTVL.

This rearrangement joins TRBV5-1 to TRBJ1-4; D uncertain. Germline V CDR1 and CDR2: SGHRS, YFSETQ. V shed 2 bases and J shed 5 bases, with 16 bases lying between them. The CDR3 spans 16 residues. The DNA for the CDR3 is TGCGCCAGCAGCTTAACTAGTTCCCTTGGGAATGAAAAACTGTTTTTT. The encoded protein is CASSLTSSLGNEKLFF.